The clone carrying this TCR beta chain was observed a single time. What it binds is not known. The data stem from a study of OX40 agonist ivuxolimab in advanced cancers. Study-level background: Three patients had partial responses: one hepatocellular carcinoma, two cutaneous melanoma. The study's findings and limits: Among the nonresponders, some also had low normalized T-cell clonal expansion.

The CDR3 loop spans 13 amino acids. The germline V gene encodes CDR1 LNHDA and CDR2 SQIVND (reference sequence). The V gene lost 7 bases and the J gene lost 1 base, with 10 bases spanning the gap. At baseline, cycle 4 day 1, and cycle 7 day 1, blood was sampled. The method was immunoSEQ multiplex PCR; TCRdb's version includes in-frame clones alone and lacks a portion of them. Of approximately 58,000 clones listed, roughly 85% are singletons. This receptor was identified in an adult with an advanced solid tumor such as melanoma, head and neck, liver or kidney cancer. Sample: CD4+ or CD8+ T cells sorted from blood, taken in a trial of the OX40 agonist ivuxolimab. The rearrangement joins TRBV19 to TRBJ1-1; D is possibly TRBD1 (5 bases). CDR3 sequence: CASTAGRNTEAFF. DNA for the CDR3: TGTGCCAGTACGGCAGGGCGGAACACTGAAGCTTTCTTT.